The clone carrying this TCR beta chain occurred a few times. Original handling: Amplification from reference gene primers served as the basis for estimated nucleated cell counts. TCRdb's table, derived via immunoSEQ multiplex PCR, lists solely in-frame clones and lacks some. V, J and clone size derive from that table, while D and trimming were established from the DNA sequence. The sample lists 60,000 to 90,000 clones; about 70% were seen once. This record comes from a study of blood T cell repertoires in COVID-19. Germline values: CDR1 MDHEN, CDR2 SYDVKM. The CDR3 runs 16 residues. Trimming removed 4 bases from V and 4 bases from J; junction bases left unmatched: 3.

Sequenced sample: peripheral blood. V is TRBV28 and J is TRBJ2-2; 13 bases align to TRBD2. The TCR comes from a man aged 55 to 70 with acute or convalescent COVID-19. Written as DNA, the CDR3 is TGTGCCAGCAGTTCCTGGACTAGCGGGGGCACCGGGGAGCTGTTTTTT. Its translation: CASSSWTSGGTGELFF.